This is a list of T cell receptor beta chains from one sample in a study of CD8 T cells in ankylosing spondylitis. One entry per CDR3 protein results from TCRdb running MiXCR on the 5' RACE reads. The top ten clones hold over 0.55% of a sample with about 260,000 distinct CDR3 sequences, about 24% of them seen once. Sequenced input: blood, either unsorted or a sorted T cell fraction (not recorded which). These receptors came from a male donor with ankylosing spondylitis or in good health (not recorded which). CDR3s include the opening cysteine and the closing phenylalanine or tryptophan. A D gene is named only where the DNA matches it firmly. Only part of the rows carry a size: once, few, many, or a class if the clone is expanded.

TGTGCCAGCAGTTTTACGTCAGCAGATACGCAGTATTTT	CASSFTSADTQYF	NA	TRBJ2-3	TRBV12-3/TRBV12-4	NA
TGTGCCAGCAGATTCGGGGGGGAGCAGTACTTC	CASRFGGEQYF	TRBD2	TRBJ2-7	TRBV6-6	many
TGTGCAAGTCGCTTAAAGCGGGGCGCCACAGATACGCAGTATTTT	CASRLKRGATDTQYF	NA	TRBJ2-3	TRBV12-2	NA
TGCAGTGCTTACAGGGATCCCTACAATGAGCAGTTCTTC	CSAYRDPYNEQFF	NA	TRBJ2-1	TRBV20-1	many
TGTGCCAGCAGCCCGGGGACGAACACCGGGGAGCTGTTTTTT	CASSPGTNTGELFF	NA	TRBJ2-2	TRBV7-7	few
TGTGCCAGCTCACCTGTCAGGGAGGCCGGGGAGCTGTTTTTT	CASSPVREAGELFF	NA	TRBJ2-2	TRBV18	many
TGCAGTGCTAGACCGGCAGGGTTCTCCTACGAGCAGTACTTC	CSARPAGFSYEQYF	NA	TRBJ2-7	TRBV20-1	many
TGTGCCAGCAGTTTCGGACAGATGGGTTCACCCCTCCACTTT	CASSFGQMGSPLHF	NA	TRBJ1-6	TRBV12-3/TRBV12-4	many
TGTGCCAGCAGCGTAGTCGGGGGGCTGTCGGATGAGCAGTTCTTC	CASSVVGGLSDEQFF	NA	TRBJ2-1	TRBV9	once
TGCAGTGCTAGCTACGGGGGGAGGGCCGGGGAGCTGTTTTTT	CSASYGGRAGELFF	TRBD2	TRBJ2-2	TRBV20-1	few
TGTGCCATCAGTCCGGACTCGAGCTCCTACAATGAGCAGTTCTTC	CAISPDSSSYNEQFF	NA	TRBJ2-1	TRBV10-3	NA
TGTGCCACCAGCAGCCAACAGGGCTACGAGCAGTACTTC	CATSSQQGYEQYF	NA	TRBJ2-7	TRBV15	many
TGTGCCAGCAGCTCCGGGACAGCCCGTCTGCATCAGCCCCAGCATTTT	CASSSGTARLHQPQHF	TRBD1	TRBJ1-5	TRBV28	NA
TGCAGTGCTCCAACAGGGGGACGGGGTAGGAACACTGAAGCTTTCTTT	CSAPTGGRGRNTEAFF	TRBD1	TRBJ1-1	TRBV20-1	NA
TGTGCCATCAGTGAATCGCAGCCAGGGGTTTACAATGAGCAGTTCTTC	CAISESQPGVYNEQFF	NA	TRBJ2-1	TRBV10-3	few
TGCAGTGCGCAAGAGCGCGGAACCCAGTACTTC	CSAQERGTQYF	NA	TRBJ2-5	TRBV20-1	few
TGTGCCAGCAGCCCTACCGGGACAGGAGGATATGAGCAGTTCTTC	CASSPTGTGGYEQFF	TRBD1	TRBJ2-1	TRBV13	NA
TGTGCCAGCAGGGTCGGACAGATTTCATCGAGCTCTGGAAACACCATATATTTT	CASRVGQISSSSGNTIYF	NA	TRBJ1-3	TRBV7-8	many
TGTGCCAGCAGTTTAGGGACAGGGGGAGAGACCCAGTACTTC	CASSLGTGGETQYF	TRBD1	TRBJ2-5	TRBV6-5	few
TGCAGTGCCCCGACTAGCGGGGGGGCAGATGAGCAGTTCTTC	CSAPTSGGADEQFF	TRBD2	TRBJ2-1	TRBV20-1	NA
TGCGCCAGCAGCTCGGGACAGCACTATAATTCACCCCTCCACTTT	CASSSGQHYNSPLHF	TRBD1	TRBJ1-6	TRBV5-1	NA
TGTGCCAGCAGTGACCCGGGGGGTGAAGGAAACACCATATATTTT	CASSDPGGEGNTIYF	NA	TRBJ1-3	TRBV4-2	many
TGTGCCAGCAGCTTAGAAGGAGCAGGGTCCCACGAGCAGTACTTC	CASSLEGAGSHEQYF	NA	TRBJ2-7	TRBV11-2	NA
TGCGCCAGCAGCATGGGCCAGGGGCACCAAGAGACCCAGTACTTC	CASSMGQGHQETQYF	NA	TRBJ2-5	TRBV5-1	many
TGTGCCAGCAGTCCACAGGGGGCCGAAGATACGCAGTATTTT	CASSPQGAEDTQYF	TRBD1	TRBJ2-3	TRBV12-3/TRBV12-4	NA
TGTGCCAGCAGTCCGGACAGGATCGATGGCTACACCTTC	CASSPDRIDGYTF	TRBD1	TRBJ1-2	TRBV28	once
TGTGCCATCAGTGAGTCAGCAGGAACATATGGCTACACCTTC	CAISESAGTYGYTF	NA	TRBJ1-2	TRBV10-3	few
TGTGCCAGCAGTCTAACCTGGGACAAACTGTTTTTT	CASSLTWDKLFF	NA	TRBJ1-4	TRBV12-3/TRBV12-4	few
TGTGCCAGCAGTTCTCCGCAGGCCTACGAGCAGTACTTC	CASSSPQAYEQYF	NA	TRBJ2-7	TRBV6-5	NA
TGCAGTGCTAGGCGCGGCCGACGGACCGTGAACACTGAAGCTTTCTTT	CSARRGRRTVNTEAFF	NA	TRBJ1-1	TRBV20-1	NA
TGTGCCAGCAGCCTGGGGGGAAACACCATATATTTT	CASSLGGNTIYF	NA	TRBJ1-3	TRBV14	many
TGTGCCAGCAGCCAAGAGGTGGTAGTGGCTACCACGTACAATGAGCAGTTCTTC	CASSQEVVVATTYNEQFF	NA	TRBJ2-1	TRBV4-2	few
TGCAGTGCTAGACAGGGGGCTCCAGATACGCAGTATTTT	CSARQGAPDTQYF	TRBD1	TRBJ2-3	TRBV20-1	many
TGTGCCAGCAGTGGGCAGGGGCGATACAATGAGCAGTTCTTC	CASSGQGRYNEQFF	NA	TRBJ2-1	TRBV2	many
TGTGCCTGCAGTTCCCCGACTAGCGTCCATACGCAGTATTTT	CACSSPTSVHTQYF	TRBD2	TRBJ2-3	TRBV6-5	once
TGCGCCAGCTCGGGACCGGGACTCAAGGCAGATACGCAGTATTTT	CASSGPGLKADTQYF	NA	TRBJ2-3	TRBV5-1	NA
TGTGCCAGCAGCGCGTACCGGGACAGGGGTAGGTATGAGCAGTTCTTC	CASSAYRDRGRYEQFF	TRBD1	TRBJ2-1	TRBV7-8	few
TGCAGCGTTGGTTCTGGAGGAAGGCAAGAGACCCAGTACTTC	CSVGSGGRQETQYF	NA	TRBJ2-5	TRBV29-1	NA
TGTGCCAGCACGGCGGGGCAGGGAACCTACAATGAGCAGTTCTTC	CASTAGQGTYNEQFF	NA	TRBJ2-1	TRBV12-3/TRBV12-4	few
TGTGCCAGCAGTTTAGCATACGGGACGAAGGAGTACTTC	CASSLAYGTKEYF	NA	TRBJ2-4	TRBV12-3/TRBV12-4	NA
TGTGCCAGCAGCCCCACTAAAGGGGGGCAGGGGTCCTACAATGAGCAGTTCTTC	CASSPTKGGQGSYNEQFF	NA	TRBJ2-1	TRBV11-2	few
TGCAGCGTGAAACAAGGAGGGCTAGCCCTGAGAGGAGATACGCAGTATTTT	CSVKQGGLALRGDTQYF	NA	TRBJ2-3	TRBV29-1	NA
TGTGCCAGCAGCTTAGATTTGTGGAGCTCCTACGAGCAGTACTTC	CASSLDLWSSYEQYF	NA	TRBJ2-7	TRBV7-3	many
TGTGCCAGCAGTTCACAGGGTCTCCGGCATCCCCAGCATTTT	CASSSQGLRHPQHF	NA	TRBJ1-5	TRBV6-5	NA
TGTGCCAGCAGCTGGGACTCAGGGAAGGGGAATGGCTACACCTTC	CASSWDSGKGNGYTF	NA	TRBJ1-2	TRBV5-6	NA
TGTGCCAGCGCCCTAGCGGGGGGCCTGAACTACGAGCAGTACTTC	CASALAGGLNYEQYF	TRBD2	TRBJ2-7	TRBV12-3/TRBV12-4	once
TGCAGTGCCCGGGGACTAGCGAGAAGCACAGATACGCAGTATTTT	CSARGLARSTDTQYF	TRBD2	TRBJ2-3	TRBV20-1	many
TGTGCCAGCAGCCTGTCGAGGGGAAGCGGGGAGCTGTTTTTT	CASSLSRGSGELFF	NA	TRBJ2-2	TRBV28	many
TGTGCCAGCAGTTTAGCGGCGAAACAGTACTTC	CASSLAAKQYF	NA	TRBJ2-7	TRBV12-3/TRBV12-4	many
TGTGCCAGCAGTTCATACAGGTATAGCAATCAGCCCCAGCATTTT	CASSSYRYSNQPQHF	NA	TRBJ1-5	TRBV28	many
TGCGCCAGCAGCTTGTTGGCGGGCGAGCAGTACTTC	CASSLLAGEQYF	NA	TRBJ2-7	TRBV5-1	few
TGTGAGAGCAGCCCGTCTGGGGGAAACTACAATGAGCAGTTCTTC	CESSPSGGNYNEQFF	NA	TRBJ2-1	TRBV5-5	NA
TGCAGCGTTGAAGGGAGTGCTAGCGGGGAAACGTCCGAGCAGTACTTC	CSVEGSASGETSEQYF	TRBD2	TRBJ2-7	TRBV29-1	NA